Listed below are T cell receptor beta chains from one sample, sequenced in a study of PD-L1 blockade in urothelial cancer. Some clones are missing from TCRdb's copy, which holds only in-frame ones; the method was immunoSEQ multiplex PCR. The sample holds 100,000 to 150,000 clones, approximately 88% seen once. Sequenced here: PBMCs, sampled around atezolizumab (anti-PD-L1) treatment. These receptors were taken from a man aged 45-65 years with urothelial cancer. Both conserved end residues are part of each CDR3. D genes are given only for firm matches. Size is omitted from some rows. Given values are once, few, many or a class for expanded clones.

v_gene	abundance	d_gene	j_gene	CDR3aa	CDR3nt
TRBV6-1	NA	TRBD2	TRBJ2-5	CASSESPAGVETQYF	TGTGCCAGCAGTGAAAGCCCAGCGGGAGTGGAGACCCAGTACTTC
TRBV29-1	NA	NA	TRBJ2-3	CSVLWGPGDTQYF	TGCAGCGTCCTATGGGGGCCCGGGGATACGCAGTATTTT
TRBV4-1	few	NA	TRBJ2-1	CASSQERGEQFF	TGCGCCAGCAGCCAAGAAAGGGGAGAGCAGTTCTTC
TRBV15	NA	NA	TRBJ1-6	CATSRDSNSPLHF	TGTGCCACCAGCAGGGACAGTAATTCACCCCTCCACTTT
TRBV18	many	TRBD2	TRBJ2-3	CASSRRGAGESDTQYF	TGTGCCAGCTCACGCCGAGGAGCGGGAGAGTCGGATACGCAGTATTTT
TRBV19	many	TRBD1	TRBJ1-5	CASSGRGHQPQHF	TGTGCCAGTAGTGGCAGGGGGCATCAGCCCCAGCATTTT
TRBV7-9	NA	TRBD1	TRBJ2-7	CASSPGTGSYEQYF	TGTGCCAGCAGCCCCGGGACAGGGTCCTACGAGCAGTACTTC
TRBV4-2	NA	NA	TRBJ2-7	CASSQELGREQYF	TGTGCCAGCAGCCAAGAGCTGGGGCGAGAGCAGTACTTC
TRBV7-9	NA	NA	TRBJ2-5	CASSLDRVEETQYF	TGTGCCAGCAGCTTAGACAGGGTTGAGGAGACCCAGTACTTC
TRBV7-8	NA	TRBD1	TRBJ1-2	CASSLAGTGEGYTF	TGTGCCAGCAGCTTAGCTGGGACAGGTGAGGGCTACACCTTC
TRBV5-6	NA	NA	TRBJ1-6	CASSYRPGLSLNSPLHF	TGTGCCAGCAGCTACAGACCGGGACTGTCGCTAAATTCACCCCTCCACTTT
TRBV2	once	NA	TRBJ1-3	CASSDESLVGNTIYF	TGTGCCAGCAGTGACGAGAGTTTGGTTGGAAACACCATATATTTT
TRBV15	NA	TRBD2	TRBJ2-1	CATSREPGLVFF	TGTGCCACCAGCAGAGAGCCGGGACTAGTGTTCTTC
TRBV11-3	NA	TRBD2	TRBJ2-1	CANEAPGTSGRASYNEQFF	TGTGCCAACGAAGCTCCCGGGACTAGCGGGAGGGCCTCCTACAATGAGCAGTTCTTC
TRBV6-1	NA	TRBD1	TRBJ2-7	CASRQGDGEQYF	TGTGCCAGCCGACAGGGGGATGGTGAGCAGTACTTC
TRBV10-2	few	NA	TRBJ1-1	CASSDAGLNTEAFF	TGCGCCAGCAGTGATGCAGGATTGAACACTGAAGCTTTCTTT
TRBV6-1	NA	TRBD1	TRBJ1-5	CASSEGQGYQPQHF	TGTGCCAGCAGTGAAGGACAGGGGTATCAGCCCCAGCATTTT
TRBV19	NA	TRBD1	TRBJ1-5	CASSIRQGGNQPQHF	TGTGCCAGTAGTATCCGGCAGGGGGGTAATCAGCCCCAGCATTTT
TRBV11-2	NA	NA	TRBJ1-4	CASSLNNKKLFF	TGTGCCAGCAGCTTGAACAACAAGAAACTGTTTTTT
TRBV5-5	NA	NA	TRBJ2-3	CASSWGVGVDTDTQYF	TGTGCCAGCAGCTGGGGGGTAGGAGTGGACACAGATACGCAGTATTTT
TRBV10-3	NA	TRBD1	TRBJ2-1	CAISKTGEPGEQFF	TGTGCCATCAGTAAGACAGGGGAGCCGGGTGAGCAGTTCTTC
TRBV7-9	NA	NA	TRBJ2-6	CASRLASGANVLTF	TGTGCCAGCAGGCTAGCTTCTGGGGCCAACGTCCTGACTTTC
TRBV5-8	NA	NA	TRBJ1-1	CASSFRELNTEAFF	TGTGCCAGCAGCTTTCGGGAGTTGAACACTGAAGCTTTCTTT
TRBV5-1	once	TRBD1	TRBJ1-6	CASSKGQGNSPLHF	TGCGCCAGCAGTAAGGGACAGGGTAATTCACCCCTCCACTTT
TRBV18	NA	TRBD2	TRBJ2-3	CASSRLAGDGTDTQYF	TGTGCCAGCTCAAGACTAGCGGGAGACGGAACAGATACGCAGTATTTT
TRBV10-2	NA	NA	TRBJ1-5	CARKQGCNQPQHF	TGCGCCAGAAAACAGGGATGCAATCAGCCCCAGCATTTT